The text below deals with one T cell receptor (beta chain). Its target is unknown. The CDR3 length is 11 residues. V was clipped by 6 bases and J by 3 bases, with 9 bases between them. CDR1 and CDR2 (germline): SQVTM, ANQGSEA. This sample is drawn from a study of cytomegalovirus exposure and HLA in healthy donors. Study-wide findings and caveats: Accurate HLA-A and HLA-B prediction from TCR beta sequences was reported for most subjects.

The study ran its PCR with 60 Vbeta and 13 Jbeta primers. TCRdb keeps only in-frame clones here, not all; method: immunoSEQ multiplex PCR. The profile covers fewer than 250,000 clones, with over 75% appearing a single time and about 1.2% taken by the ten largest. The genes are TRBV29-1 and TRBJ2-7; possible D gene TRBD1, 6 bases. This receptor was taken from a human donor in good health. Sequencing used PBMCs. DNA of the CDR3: TGCAGCGTAGGACAGCACTACGAGCAGTACTTC. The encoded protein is CSVGQHYEQYF.